These 5 T cell receptor beta chains came from one sample sequenced in a study of blood T cells in healthy people across ages. Alongside a J-beta primer mix, a sample-barcoded 5' primer served in a second PCR lasting about 7 to 11 cycles. MiXCR, run by TCRdb on the 5' RACE reads, gives a single entry per CDR3 protein. The table lists 850,000 or so distinct CDR3 sequences, more than 25% of them singletons. Sequenced: blood. All receptors derive from a woman aged 80 or over in good health.

V usage is TRBV3-1 and J usage is TRBJ2-1; D assignment may be TRBD1 or TRBD2 (5 bases each). The J call may be mistaken, given a closer DNA end match to TRBJ2-7. There are 16 residues in the CDR3. Germline V gives CDR1 LGHDT, CDR2 YNNKEL (reference sequence). DNA of the CDR3: TGTGCCAGCAGCCTCCCGAGGGGATACCCCTACAATGAGCAGTACTTC. Translated, it gives CASSLPRGYPYNEQYF.

This clonotype appeared many times. The chain uses TRBV20-1 and TRBJ1-5, with D unclear. Trimming took 3 bases from V and 3 from J, leaving 21 bases between them. From germline, CDR1 is DFQATT and CDR2 SNEGSKA (reference sequence). The CDR3 runs 17 residues. The CDR3 DNA reads as TGCAGTGCTAGGCGCTCAAGGGTCGTCGATGTCAATCAGCCCCAGCATTTT. Translated: CSARRSRVVDVNQPQHF.

Comments on this clonotype: This may be a read error: a much more frequent sequence differs by one nucleotide. The chain links TRBV4-3 to TRBJ1-2; 10 bases match TRBD1. This CDR3 region has 15 residues. Losses at the gene ends were 5 bases for V and 5 bases for J; bases not matched to a gene: 8. The germline CDR1 and CDR2 sequences are LGHNA and YSLEER. The CDR3 region is CASSDRDRGRYGYTF. The CDR3, as DNA: TGCGCCAGCAGCGACCGGGACAGGGGAAGATATGGCTACACCTTC.

This clonotype was detected ten times or more. This chain connects TRBV5-1 to TRBJ1-2; D might be TRBD1 (6 bases). Trimming took 3 bases from V and 4 from J, leaving 16 bases between them. The CDR3 has 15 amino acids. Germline CDR1 is SGHRS and CDR2 is YFSETQ. The DNA of the CDR3 is TGCGCCAGCAGCTCCGGACAGAGCGAAGTCTATGGCTACACCTTC. This gives the protein CASSSGQSEVYGYTF.

This clonotype was seen ten or more times. V gene TRBV7-2 combines with J gene TRBJ2-1; 10 nucleotides agree with TRBD2. The CDR3 runs to 16 residues. V lost 5 bases and J lost 7; bases outside the gene matches: 11. From germline, CDR1 is SGHTA and CDR2 FQGNSA. Written as DNA, the CDR3 is TGTGCCAGCAGCCCCCGGGGAAGCGGGGGGGCAAATGAGCAGTTCTTC. This translates into CASSPRGSGGANEQFF.